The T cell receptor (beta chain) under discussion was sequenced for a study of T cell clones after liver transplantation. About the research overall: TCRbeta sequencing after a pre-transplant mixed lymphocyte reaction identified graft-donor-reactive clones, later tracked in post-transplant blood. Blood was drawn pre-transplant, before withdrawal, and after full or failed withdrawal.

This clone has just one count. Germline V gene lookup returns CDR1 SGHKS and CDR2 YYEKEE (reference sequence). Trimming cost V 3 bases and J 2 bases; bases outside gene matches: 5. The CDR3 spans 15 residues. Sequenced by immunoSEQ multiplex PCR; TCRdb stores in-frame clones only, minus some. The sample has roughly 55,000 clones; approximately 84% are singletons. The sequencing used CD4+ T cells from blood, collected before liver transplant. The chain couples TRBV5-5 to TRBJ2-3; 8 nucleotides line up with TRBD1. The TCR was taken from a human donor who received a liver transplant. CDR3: CASSSRDRITDTQYF. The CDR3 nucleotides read TGTGCCAGCAGCTCGCGGGACAGGATCACAGATACGCAGTATTTT.